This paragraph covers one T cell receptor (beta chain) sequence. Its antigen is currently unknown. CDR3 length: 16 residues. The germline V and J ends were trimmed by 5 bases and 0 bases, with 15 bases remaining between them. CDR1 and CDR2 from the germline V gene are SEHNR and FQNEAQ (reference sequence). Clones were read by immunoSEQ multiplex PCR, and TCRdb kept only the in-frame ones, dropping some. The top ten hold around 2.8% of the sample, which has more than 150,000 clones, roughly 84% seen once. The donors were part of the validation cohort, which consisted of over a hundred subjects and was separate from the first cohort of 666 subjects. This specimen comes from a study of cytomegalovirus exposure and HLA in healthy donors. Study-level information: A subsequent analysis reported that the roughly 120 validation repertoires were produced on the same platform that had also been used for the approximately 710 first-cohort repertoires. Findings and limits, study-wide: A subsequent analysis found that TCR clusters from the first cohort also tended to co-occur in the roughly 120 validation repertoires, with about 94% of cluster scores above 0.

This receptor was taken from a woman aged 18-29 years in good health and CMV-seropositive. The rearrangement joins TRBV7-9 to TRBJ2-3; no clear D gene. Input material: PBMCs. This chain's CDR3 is CASSPSQVISTDTQYF. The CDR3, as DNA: TGTGCCAGCAGCCCCTCGCAGGTGATTAGCACAGATACGCAGTATTTT.